This entry concerns a single T cell receptor beta chain. The antigen is not known. These data are taken from a study of T cell responses to AZD1222 COVID-19 vaccine. Broader study findings: Only a handful of AZD1222 recipients, roughly 6 in all, had baseline seropositivity. Spike-specific TCR breadth and depth grew following two AZD1222 doses.

Clones were read by immunoSEQ multiplex PCR, and TCRdb kept only the in-frame ones, dropping some. Of around 91,000 clones in the sample, nearly 90% were seen once. The sequence derives from an adult in good health. Sample: peripheral blood, taken on day 0 of AZD1222 vaccination.

CDR3 DNA: TGTGCCAGCAGCCCACAGGGAGATTGGGAGCTGTTTTTT. It specifies CASSPQGDWELFF. The rearrangement joins TRBV6-5 to TRBJ2-2, with D perhaps TRBD1 (6 bases). The V end was cut by 6 bases, the J end by 9 bases, with 14 bases between. The CDR3 totals 13 residues. Germline V gene data show CDR1 as MNHEY and CDR2 as SVGAGI.